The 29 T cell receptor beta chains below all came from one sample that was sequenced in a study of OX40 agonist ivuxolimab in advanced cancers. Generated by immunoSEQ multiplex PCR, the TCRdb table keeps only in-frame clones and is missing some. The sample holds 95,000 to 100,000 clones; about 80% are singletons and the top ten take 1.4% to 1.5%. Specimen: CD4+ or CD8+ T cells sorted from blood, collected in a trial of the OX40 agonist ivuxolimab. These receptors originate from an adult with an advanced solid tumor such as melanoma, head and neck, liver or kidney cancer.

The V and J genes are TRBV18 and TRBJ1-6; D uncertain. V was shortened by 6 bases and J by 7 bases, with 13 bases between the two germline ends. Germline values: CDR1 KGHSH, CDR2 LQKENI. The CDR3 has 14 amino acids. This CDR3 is CASSLDRSNSPLHF. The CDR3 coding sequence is TGTGCCAGCTCCCTCGATCGTTCCAATTCACCCCTCCACTTT.

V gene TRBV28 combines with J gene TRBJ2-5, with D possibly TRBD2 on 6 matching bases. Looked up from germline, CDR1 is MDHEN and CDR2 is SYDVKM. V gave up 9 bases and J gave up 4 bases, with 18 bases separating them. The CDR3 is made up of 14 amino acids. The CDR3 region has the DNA TGTGCCAGTAGAGAGGGACTTCGAGGAGAGACCCAGTACTTC. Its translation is CASREGLRGETQYF. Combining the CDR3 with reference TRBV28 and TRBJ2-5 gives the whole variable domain DVKVTQSSRYLVKRTGEKVFLECVQDMDHENMFWYRQDPGLGLRLIYFSYDVKMKEKGDIPEGYSVSREKKERFSLILESASTNQTSMYLCASREGLRGETQYFGPGTRLLVL.

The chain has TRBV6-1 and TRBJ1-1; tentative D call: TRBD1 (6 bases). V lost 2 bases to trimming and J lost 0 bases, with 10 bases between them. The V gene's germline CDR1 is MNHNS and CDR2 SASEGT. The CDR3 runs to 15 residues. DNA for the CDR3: TGTGCCAGCAGTGAACATGGGGGCATGAACACTGAAGCTTTCTTT. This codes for CASSEHGGMNTEAFF.

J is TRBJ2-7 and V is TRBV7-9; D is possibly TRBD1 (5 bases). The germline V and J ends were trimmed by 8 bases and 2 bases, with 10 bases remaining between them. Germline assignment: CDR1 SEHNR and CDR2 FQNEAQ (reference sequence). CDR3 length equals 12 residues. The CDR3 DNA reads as TGTGCCAGCGGCGAGACAGCCTACGAGCAGTACTTC. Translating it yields CASGETAYEQYF.

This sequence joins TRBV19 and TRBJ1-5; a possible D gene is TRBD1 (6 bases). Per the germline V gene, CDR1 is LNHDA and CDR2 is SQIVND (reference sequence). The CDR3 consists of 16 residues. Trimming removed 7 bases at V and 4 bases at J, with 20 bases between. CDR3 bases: TGTGCCAGTACCCCCTCCCCCACAGGGCTTAATCAGCCCCAGCATTTT. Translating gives CASTPSPTGLNQPQHF. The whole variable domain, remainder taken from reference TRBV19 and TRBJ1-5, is DGGITQSPKYLFRKEGQNVTLSCEQNLNHDAMYWYRQDPGQGLRLIYYSQIVNDFQKGDIAEGYSVSREKKESFPLTVTSAQKNPTAFYLCASTPSPTGLNQPQHFGDGTRLSIL.

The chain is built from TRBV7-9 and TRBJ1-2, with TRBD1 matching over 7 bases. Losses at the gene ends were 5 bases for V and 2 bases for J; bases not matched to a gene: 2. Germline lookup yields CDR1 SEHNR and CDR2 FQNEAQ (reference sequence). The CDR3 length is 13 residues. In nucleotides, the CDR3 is TGTGCCAGCAGCACGGGACAGAACTATGGCTACACCTTC. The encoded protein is CASSTGQNYGYTF.

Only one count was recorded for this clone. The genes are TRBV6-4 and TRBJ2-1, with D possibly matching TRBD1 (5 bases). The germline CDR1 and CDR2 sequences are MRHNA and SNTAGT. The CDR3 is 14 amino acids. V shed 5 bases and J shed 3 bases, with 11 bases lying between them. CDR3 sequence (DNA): TGTGCCAGCAGTCTTGACAGATTCTACAATGAGCAGTTCTTC. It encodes CASSLDRFYNEQFF.

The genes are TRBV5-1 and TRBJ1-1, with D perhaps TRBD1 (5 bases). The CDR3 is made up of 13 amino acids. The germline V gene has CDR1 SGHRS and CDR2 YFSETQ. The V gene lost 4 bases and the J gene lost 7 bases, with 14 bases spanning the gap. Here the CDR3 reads CASSRVGGGEAFF. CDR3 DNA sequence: TGCGCCAGCAGCCGGGTGGGGGGAGGTGAAGCTTTCTTT.

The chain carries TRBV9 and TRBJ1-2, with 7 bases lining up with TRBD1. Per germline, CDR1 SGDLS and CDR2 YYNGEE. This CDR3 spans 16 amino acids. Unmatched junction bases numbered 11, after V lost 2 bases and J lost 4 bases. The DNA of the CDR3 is TGTGCCAGCAGCGTGCGACCTACACAGGGGATCTATGGCTACACCTTC. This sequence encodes CASSVRPTQGIYGYTF.

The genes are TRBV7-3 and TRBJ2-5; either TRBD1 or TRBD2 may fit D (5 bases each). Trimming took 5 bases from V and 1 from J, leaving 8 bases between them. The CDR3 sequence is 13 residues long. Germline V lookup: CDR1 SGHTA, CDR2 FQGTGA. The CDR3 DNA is TGTGCCAGCAGCCTCGGGGCCCAAGAGACCCAGTACTTC. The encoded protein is CASSLGAQETQYF.

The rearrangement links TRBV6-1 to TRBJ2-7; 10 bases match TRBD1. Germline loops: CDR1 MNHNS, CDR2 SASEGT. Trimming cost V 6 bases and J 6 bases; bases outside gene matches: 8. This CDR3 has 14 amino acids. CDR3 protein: CASSAGTGEVEQYF. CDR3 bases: TGTGCCAGCAGCGCCGGGACAGGGGAGGTCGAGCAGTACTTC.

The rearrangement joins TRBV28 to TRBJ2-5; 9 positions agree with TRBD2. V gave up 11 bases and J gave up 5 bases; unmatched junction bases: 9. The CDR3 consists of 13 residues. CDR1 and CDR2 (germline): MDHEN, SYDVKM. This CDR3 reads CAAGRGGTETQYF. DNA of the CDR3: TGTGCCGCGGGGCGGGGGGGGACGGAGACCCAGTACTTC.

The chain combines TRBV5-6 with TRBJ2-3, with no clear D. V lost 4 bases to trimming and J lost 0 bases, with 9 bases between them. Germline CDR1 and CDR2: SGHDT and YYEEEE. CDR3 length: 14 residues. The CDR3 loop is CASSRTRSTDTQYF. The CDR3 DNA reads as TGTGCCAGCAGCCGAACCCGGAGCACAGATACGCAGTATTTT.

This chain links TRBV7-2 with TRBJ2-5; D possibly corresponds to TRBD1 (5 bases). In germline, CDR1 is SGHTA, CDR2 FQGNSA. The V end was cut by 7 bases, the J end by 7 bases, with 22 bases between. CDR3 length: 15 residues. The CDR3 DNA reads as TGTGCCAGCACCCCCTCGGCCACAGGCAGCTGGACCCAGTACTTC. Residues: CASTPSATGSWTQYF.

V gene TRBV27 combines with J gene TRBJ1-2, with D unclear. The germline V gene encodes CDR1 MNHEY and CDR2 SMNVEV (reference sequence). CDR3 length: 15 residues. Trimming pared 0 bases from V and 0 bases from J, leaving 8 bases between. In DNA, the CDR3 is TGTGCCAGCAGTTTATCTCAAACGACTAACTATGGCTACACCTTC. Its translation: CASSLSQTTNYGYTF.

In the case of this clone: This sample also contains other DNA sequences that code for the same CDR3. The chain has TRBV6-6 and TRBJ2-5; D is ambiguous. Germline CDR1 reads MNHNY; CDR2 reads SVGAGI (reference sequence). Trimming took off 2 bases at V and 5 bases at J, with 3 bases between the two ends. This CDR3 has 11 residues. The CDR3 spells CASSYGETQYF. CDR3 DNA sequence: TGTGCCAGCAGTTACGGTGAGACCCAGTACTTC.

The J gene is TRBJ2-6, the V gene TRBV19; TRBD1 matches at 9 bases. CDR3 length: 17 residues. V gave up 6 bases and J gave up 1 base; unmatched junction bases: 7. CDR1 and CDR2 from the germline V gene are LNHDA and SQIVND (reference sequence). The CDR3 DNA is TGTGCCAGTAGGTTGGGGACAGGGAGGTCTGGGGCCAACGTCCTGACTTTC. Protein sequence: CASRLGTGRSGANVLTF.

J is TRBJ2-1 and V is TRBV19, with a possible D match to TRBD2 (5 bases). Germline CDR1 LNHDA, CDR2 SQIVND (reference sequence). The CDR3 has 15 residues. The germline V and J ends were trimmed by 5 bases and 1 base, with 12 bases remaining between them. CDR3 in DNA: TGTGCCAGTAGTGAACGGGGATCGTCCTACAATGAGCAGTTCTTC. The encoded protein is CASSERGSSYNEQFF.

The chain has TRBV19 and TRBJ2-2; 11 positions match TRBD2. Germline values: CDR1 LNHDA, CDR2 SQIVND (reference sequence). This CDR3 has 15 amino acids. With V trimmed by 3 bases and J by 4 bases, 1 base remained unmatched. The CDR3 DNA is TGTGCCAGTAGTATTGGGACTAGCGGCACCGGGGAGCTGTTTTTT. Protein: CASSIGTSGTGELFF.

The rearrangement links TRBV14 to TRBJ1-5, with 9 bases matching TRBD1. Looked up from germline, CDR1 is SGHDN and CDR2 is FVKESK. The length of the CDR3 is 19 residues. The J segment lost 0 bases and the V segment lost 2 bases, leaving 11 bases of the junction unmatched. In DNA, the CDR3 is TGTGCCAGCAGCCAAAAGGACAGGGGAGGGCCATATAGCAATCAGCCCCAGCATTTT. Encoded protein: CASSQKDRGGPYSNQPQHF.

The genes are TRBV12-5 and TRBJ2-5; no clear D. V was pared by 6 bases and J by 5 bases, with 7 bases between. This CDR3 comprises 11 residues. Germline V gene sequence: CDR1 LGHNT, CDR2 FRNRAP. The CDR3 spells CASGTYETQYF. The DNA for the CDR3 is TGTGCTAGTGGCACTTACGAGACCCAGTACTTC.

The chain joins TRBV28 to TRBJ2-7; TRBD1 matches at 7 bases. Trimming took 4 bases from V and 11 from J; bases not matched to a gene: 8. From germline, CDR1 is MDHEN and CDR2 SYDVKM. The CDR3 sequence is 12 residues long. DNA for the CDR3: TGTGCCAGCAGTTCAAACACAGGGGTCAAGTACTTC. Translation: CASSSNTGVKYF.

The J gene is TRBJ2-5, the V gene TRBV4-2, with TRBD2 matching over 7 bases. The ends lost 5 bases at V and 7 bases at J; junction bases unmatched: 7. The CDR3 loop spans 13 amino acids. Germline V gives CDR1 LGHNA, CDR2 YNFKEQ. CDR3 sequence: CASSGEGIGTQYF. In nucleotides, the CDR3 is TGTGCCAGCAGCGGGGAGGGGATCGGGACCCAGTACTTC.

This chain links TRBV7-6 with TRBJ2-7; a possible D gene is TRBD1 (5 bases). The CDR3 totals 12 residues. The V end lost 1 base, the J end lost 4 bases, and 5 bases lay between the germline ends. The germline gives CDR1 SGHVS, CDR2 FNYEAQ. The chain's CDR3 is CASSLGQYEQYF. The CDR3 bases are TGTGCCAGCAGCTTAGGACAGTACGAGCAGTACTTC.

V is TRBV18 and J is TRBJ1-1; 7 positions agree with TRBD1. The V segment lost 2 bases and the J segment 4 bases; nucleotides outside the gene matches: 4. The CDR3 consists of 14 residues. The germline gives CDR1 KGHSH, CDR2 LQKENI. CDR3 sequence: CASSPGTDATEAFF. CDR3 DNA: TGTGCCAGCTCACCAGGGACAGACGCCACTGAAGCTTTCTTT.

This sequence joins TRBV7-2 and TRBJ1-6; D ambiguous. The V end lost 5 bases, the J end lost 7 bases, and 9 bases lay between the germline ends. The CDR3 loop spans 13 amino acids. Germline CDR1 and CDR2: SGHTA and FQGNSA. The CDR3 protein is CASSLSGNSPLHF. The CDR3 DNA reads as TGTGCCAGCAGCCTTTCCGGCAATTCACCCCTCCACTTT. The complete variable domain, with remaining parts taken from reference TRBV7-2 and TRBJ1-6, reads GAGVSQSPSNKVTEKGKDVELRCDPISGHTALYWYRQSLGQGLEFLIYFQGNSAPDKSGLPSDRFSAERTGGSVSTLTIQRTQQEDSAVYLCASSLSGNSPLHFGNGTRLTVT.

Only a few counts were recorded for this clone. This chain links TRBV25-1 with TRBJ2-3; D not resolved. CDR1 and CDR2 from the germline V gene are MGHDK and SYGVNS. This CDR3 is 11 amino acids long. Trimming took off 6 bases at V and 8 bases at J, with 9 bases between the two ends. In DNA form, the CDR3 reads TGTGCCAGCAGGGAAGCCCTTACGCAGTATTTT. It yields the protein CASREALTQYF.

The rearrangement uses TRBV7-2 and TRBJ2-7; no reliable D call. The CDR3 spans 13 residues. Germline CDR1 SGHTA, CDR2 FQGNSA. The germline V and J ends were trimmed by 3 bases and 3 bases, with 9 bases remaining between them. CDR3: CASSFAQSYEQYF. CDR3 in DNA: TGTGCCAGCAGCTTCGCCCAGAGCTACGAGCAGTACTTC. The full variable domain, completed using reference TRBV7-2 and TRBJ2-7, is GAGVSQSPSNKVTEKGKDVELRCDPISGHTALYWYRQSLGQGLEFLIYFQGNSAPDKSGLPSDRFSAERTGGSVSTLTIQRTQQEDSAVYLCASSFAQSYEQYFGPGTRLTVT.

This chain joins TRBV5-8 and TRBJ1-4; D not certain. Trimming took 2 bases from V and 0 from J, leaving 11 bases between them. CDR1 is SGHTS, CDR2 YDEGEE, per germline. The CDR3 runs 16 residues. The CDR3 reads CASSFGQGATNEKLFF. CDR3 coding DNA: TGTGCCAGCAGCTTTGGGCAAGGTGCAACTAATGAAAAACTGTTTTTT.